The 4 T cell receptor beta chains below all came from one sample that was sequenced in a study of read filtering for tumor transcriptome and immune sequencing. The library was built from about 0.4 ug RNA with molecular barcoded adaptors for alpha/delta and beta/gamma chains. TCRdb re-derived calls from the reads in MiXCR, one entry per CDR3 protein. In the table there are roughly 130,000 distinct CDR3 sequences, around 13% of which are singletons. The sample taken for sequencing was a population of CD138-negative cells sorted from bone marrow. The receptors here all came from a donor at least 40 years old with multiple myeloma.

This clonotype was seen ten or more times. V gene TRBV7-9 combines with J gene TRBJ2-3, with D perhaps TRBD1 or TRBD2 (5 bases each). Germline V gene lookup returns CDR1 SEHNR and CDR2 FQNEAQ (reference sequence). This CDR3 is 14 amino acids long. V gave up 3 bases and J gave up 2 bases, with 9 bases separating them. For the CDR3, the DNA is TGTGCCAGCAGCTTTGAGGGGAACACAGATACGCAGTATTTT. Its protein is CASSFEGNTDTQYF.

This clonotype occurred many times. The V call is TRBV20-1, the J call TRBJ2-3; 8 bases map to TRBD2. V trimming: 5 bases; J trimming: 2 bases; junction bases outside the gene matches: 12. CDR3 length equals 16 residues. Germline V gene data show CDR1 as DFQATT and CDR2 as SNEGSKA (reference sequence). The CDR3 protein is CSASSPPGGVTDTQYF. The CDR3, as DNA: TGCAGTGCTTCCAGTCCTCCGGGGGGGGTCACAGATACGCAGTATTTT.

The table lists this clonotype with many counts. This chain joins TRBV5-1 and TRBJ2-1, with D perhaps matching TRBD1 (6 bases). V gave up 4 bases and J gave up 6 bases, with 14 bases separating them. The CDR3 has 14 amino acids. Germline lookup yields CDR1 SGHRS and CDR2 YFSETQ. For the CDR3, the DNA is TGCGCCAGCAGCCTAAGGACAGATGGCAATGAGCAGTTCTTC. Translation gives CASSLRTDGNEQFF.

This clonotype was found once. This may be a read error: a much more frequent sequence differs by one nucleotide. The chain uses TRBV20-1 and TRBJ2-5; TRBD2 is a possible D gene (5 bases). The CDR3 loop spans 16 amino acids. Trimming pared 4 bases from V and 5 bases from J, leaving 23 bases between. CDR1 and CDR2 (germline): DFQATT, SNEGSKA (reference sequence). CDR3 protein: CSATARVARSLETQYF. CDR3 nucleotide sequence: TGCAGTGCTACCGCGCGGGTAGCGAGAAGCTTGGAGACCCAGTACTTC.